These 32 T cell receptor beta chains came from one sample sequenced in a study of cytomegalovirus exposure and HLA in healthy donors. The PCR ran on 60 Vbeta and 13 Jbeta primers. Method: immunoSEQ multiplex PCR; TCRdb's copy keeps in-frame clones and lacks some. The table records fewer than 150,000 clones, roughly 74% of them present only once. Sequencing was carried out using PBMCs. These receptors all stem from a woman aged 45-65 years in good health and CMV-seropositive.

This sequence joins TRBV7-9 and TRBJ2-1; TRBD1 is a possible D gene (6 bases). V shed 2 bases and J shed 7 bases, with 18 bases lying between them. CDR3 length: 16 residues. The germline gives CDR1 SEHNR, CDR2 FQNEAQ (reference sequence). Here the CDR3 reads CASSLKDSTGSNEQFF. The CDR3 DNA reads TGTGCCAGCAGCTTAAAAGACTCTACAGGGTCTAATGAGCAGTTCTTC.

The gene calls are TRBV19 and TRBJ2-1, with D maybe TRBD1 (6 bases). The CDR3 is made up of 12 amino acids. Germline CDR1 reads LNHDA; CDR2 reads SQIVND (reference sequence). Trimming left V 6 bases short and J 7 bases short, with 10 bases between. CDR3 sequence: CASSITGNEQFF. CDR3 nucleotide sequence: TGTGCCAGTAGCATCACAGGGAATGAGCAGTTCTTC. Combining the CDR3 with reference TRBV19 and TRBJ2-1 gives the whole variable domain DGGITQSPKYLFRKEGQNVTLSCEQNLNHDAMYWYRQDPGQGLRLIYYSQIVNDFQKGDIAEGYSVSREKKESFPLTVTSAQKNPTAFYLCASSITGNEQFFGPGTRLTVL.

V gene TRBV30 combines with J gene TRBJ2-5; 8 bases line up with TRBD2. CDR3 length: 14 amino acids. The J segment lost 5 bases and the V segment lost 3 bases, leaving 8 bases of the junction unmatched. CDR1 is GTSNPN and CDR2 is SVGIG in the germline V gene (reference sequence). The CDR3 region is CAWRDGGAVETQYF. As DNA, the CDR3 is TGTGCCTGGAGAGACGGGGGGGCAGTGGAGACCCAGTACTTC.

V gene TRBV7-2 combines with J gene TRBJ2-3; 8 bases are a match to TRBD1. The CDR3 has 15 residues. Germline CDR1 and CDR2: SGHTA and FQGNSA. Trimming took 8 bases from V and 5 from J; bases not matched to a gene: 12. CDR3 loop: CASGPGQVTKDTQYF. The CDR3 DNA reads as TGTGCCAGCGGTCCGGGACAGGTAACGAAAGATACGCAGTATTTT.

The J gene is TRBJ2-5, the V gene TRBV5-1, with a weak D call TRBD1 (5 bases). Germline V gene sequence: CDR1 SGHRS, CDR2 YFSETQ. The CDR3 runs 14 residues. Trimming took 4 bases from V and 5 from J, leaving 15 bases between them. CDR3 sequence: CASSTRQGIETQYF. The CDR3 DNA follows: TGCGCCAGCAGCACGCGCCAGGGTATTGAGACCCAGTACTTC.

This chain uses TRBV28 with TRBJ1-2, with a tentative D call TRBD1 (6 bases). Germline values: CDR1 MDHEN, CDR2 SYDVKM. This CDR3 contains 14 residues. Trimming removed 5 bases at V and 5 bases at J, with 15 bases between. The chain's CDR3 is CASSNQGSGYGYTF. For the CDR3, the DNA is TGTGCCAGCAGTAATCAGGGGTCTGGGTATGGCTACACCTTC.

This sequence joins TRBV7-8 and TRBJ2-3; 10 bases fit TRBD2. CDR1 is SGHVS, CDR2 FQNEAQ, per germline. Trimming cost V 7 bases and J 4 bases; bases outside gene matches: 5. The length of the CDR3 is 14 residues. This CDR3 reads CASNPSGGSDTQYF. CDR3 coding DNA: TGTGCCAGCAACCCTAGCGGGGGATCAGATACGCAGTATTTT.

In this sample, this clone turned up many times. The chain carries TRBV6-6 and TRBJ1-2; tentative D call: TRBD1 (5 bases). Trimming shortened V by 7 bases and J by 4 bases, and 16 bases separated the two germline ends. The length of the CDR3 is 14 residues. CDR1 is MNHNY and CDR2 is SVGAGI in the germline V gene (reference sequence). The CDR3 loop is CASNRRGAPYGYTF. The CDR3 nucleotides are TGTGCCAGCAATCGGAGGGGAGCCCCCTATGGCTACACCTTC.

The chain uses TRBV30 and TRBJ1-2; a weak D match, TRBD1 (5 bases). The CDR3 totals 13 residues. CDR1 and CDR2 from the germline V gene are GTSNPN and SVGIG (reference sequence). V lost 2 bases to trimming and J lost 5 bases, with 12 bases between them. The CDR3 nucleotides read TGTGCCTGGAGTTTCACGCGGGGGTATGGCTACACCTTC. It specifies CAWSFTRGYGYTF. The variable domain in full, with the rest retrieved from reference TRBV30 and TRBJ1-2, is SQTIHQWPATLVQPVGSPLSLECTVEGTSNPNLYWYRQAAGRGLQLLFYSVGIGQISSEVPQNLSASRPQDRQFILSSKKLLLSDSGFYLCAWSFTRGYGYTFGSGTRLTVV.

J is TRBJ1-1 and V is TRBV14; D is perhaps TRBD1 (5 bases). In germline, CDR1 is SGHDN, CDR2 FVKESK. With 0 bases removed from V and 10 bases from J, the gap between germline ends came to 9 bases. The CDR3 extends over 12 amino acids. The CDR3 region has the DNA TGTGCCAGCAGCCAAGACAGGGTTGTAGCTTTCTTT. It is translated as CASSQDRVVAFF.

The chain links TRBV6-1 to TRBJ1-1, with D maybe TRBD1 (5 bases). CDR1 is MNHNS and CDR2 is SASEGT in the germline V gene. There are 13 residues in the CDR3. V gave up 5 bases and J gave up 3 bases, with 10 bases separating them. In DNA form, the CDR3 reads TGTGCCAGCAGTTTCCAGGGTGACACTGAAGCTTTCTTT. Protein: CASSFQGDTEAFF.

CDR3 sequence: CASSGGAGGTGELFF. The CDR3 bases are TGTGCCAGCAGCGGAGGGGCCGGGGGAACCGGGGAGCTGTTTTTT. The chain is built from TRBV7-9 and TRBJ2-2; D possibly corresponds to TRBD2 (6 bases). The CDR3 contains 15 residues. Germline assignment: CDR1 SEHNR and CDR2 FQNEAQ (reference sequence). Trimming took off 5 bases at V and 5 bases at J, with 15 bases between the two ends.

This chain uses TRBV10-3 with TRBJ2-1; TRBD1 aligns across 8 bases. With 7 bases clipped from V and 8 bases from J, the junction kept 7 bases outside the gene matches. CDR1 is ENHRY and CDR2 is SYGVKD in the germline V gene. CDR3 length equals 13 residues. CDR3 in amino acids: CAITSDRADEQFF. Written as DNA, the CDR3 is TGTGCCATCACCTCGGACAGGGCCGATGAGCAGTTCTTC.

As DNA, the CDR3 is TGTGCCAGCAGTTTGACAGGGGGCATCGGGGACCAGTACTTC. As protein: CASSLTGGIGDQYF. The chain has TRBV27 and TRBJ2-5; 10 bases map to TRBD1. V lost 3 bases, J lost 10 bases, and 8 bases stayed unmatched. The CDR3 is 14 amino acids. Germline V CDR1 and CDR2: MNHEY, SMNVEV (reference sequence).

The chain is built from TRBV7-9 and TRBJ2-7; 8 bases align to TRBD1. V trimming: 7 bases; J trimming: 6 bases; junction bases outside the gene matches: 8. Germline V CDR1 and CDR2: SEHNR, FQNEAQ (reference sequence). This CDR3 contains 13 residues. The chain's CDR3 is CASNSETGVEQYF. CDR3 DNA: TGTGCCAGCAACTCCGAGACAGGGGTCGAGCAGTACTTC.

The rearrangement joins TRBV4-2 to TRBJ2-1; no firm D call. The germline V gene has CDR1 LGHNA and CDR2 YNFKEQ. The CDR3 is made up of 14 amino acids. With 0 bases removed from V and 10 bases from J, the gap between germline ends came to 13 bases. The CDR3 DNA sequence: TGTGCCAGCAGCCAAGACTGGGTGGGCCCCGAGCAGTTCTTC. As protein: CASSQDWVGPEQFF.

The chain employs TRBV10-3 and TRBJ2-5, with D perhaps matching TRBD2 (5 bases). Trimming removed 7 bases at V and 4 bases at J, with 13 bases between. Looked up from germline, CDR1 is ENHRY and CDR2 is SYGVKD. This CDR3 is 13 amino acids long. The CDR3 DNA sequence: TGTGCCATCAAGGGTGATAGCGCAGAGACCCAGTACTTC. As protein: CAIKGDSAETQYF.

This chain joins TRBV7-9 and TRBJ2-7, with D perhaps matching TRBD1 (6 bases). There are 14 residues in the CDR3. Trimming stripped 1 base from V and 5 bases from J, with 12 bases between. Germline V lookup: CDR1 SEHNR, CDR2 FQNEAQ (reference sequence). The CDR3 DNA reads TGTGCCAGCAGCTTAGTACAGGGATCGCACGAGCAGTACTTC. This gives the protein CASSLVQGSHEQYF.

This chain uses TRBV5-4 with TRBJ1-1; D not certain. Germline V lookup: CDR1 SGHNT, CDR2 YYREEE (reference sequence). This CDR3 spans 14 amino acids. The V gene lost 3 bases and the J gene lost 1 base, with 10 bases spanning the gap. The CDR3 here is CASSSRRENTEAFF. The CDR3, as DNA: TGTGCCAGCAGCTCGCGCCGGGAGAACACTGAAGCTTTCTTT.

V gene TRBV13 combines with J gene TRBJ2-3; 11 nucleotides line up with TRBD2. This CDR3 contains 19 residues. CDR1 and CDR2 from the germline V gene are PRHDT and FYEKMQ (reference sequence). V gave up 2 bases and J gave up 4 bases; unmatched junction bases: 14. CDR3 residues: CASSLTSGRLAGWPDTQYF. CDR3 nucleotide sequence: TGTGCCAGCAGCTTAACTTCGGGGCGACTAGCGGGGTGGCCAGATACGCAGTATTTT.

The rearrangement uses TRBV30 and TRBJ2-4; TRBD2 might be the D (7 bases). CDR1 is GTSNPN, CDR2 SVGIG, per germline (reference sequence). The V and J ends lost 1 base and 9 bases respectively, with 16 bases between them. This CDR3 contains 14 residues. CDR3 nucleotides: TGTGCCTGGAGTGCACAGGGAGGGTCGGGCATTCAGTACTTC. Translation gives CAWSAQGGSGIQYF. Full variable domain (missing parts from reference TRBV30 and TRBJ2-4): SQTIHQWPATLVQPVGSPLSLECTVEGTSNPNLYWYRQAAGRGLQLLFYSVGIGQISSEVPQNLSASRPQDRQFILSSKKLLLSDSGFYLCAWSAQGGSGIQYFGAGTRLSVL.

This clone was recorded a few times. This chain connects TRBV19 to TRBJ2-7; TRBD1 aligns across 7 bases. The CDR3 is 15 residues long. Germline V gives CDR1 LNHDA, CDR2 SQIVND (reference sequence). With 5 bases clipped from V and 2 bases from J, the junction kept 9 bases outside the gene matches. The CDR3 nucleotides are TGTGCCAGTAGTCCAGACCCGGGACAGCCCTACGAGCAGTACTTC. This encodes CASSPDPGQPYEQYF.

The chain carries TRBV7-2 and TRBJ2-7, with a tentative D call TRBD2 (6 bases). Germline CDR1 is SGHTA and CDR2 is FQGNSA. The CDR3 is 15 amino acids. Trimming removed 4 bases at V and 2 bases at J, with 15 bases between. The DNA of the CDR3 is TGTGCCAGCAGCTCCGGGGGTCTTACTACCTACGAGCAGTACTTC. Encoded protein: CASSSGGLTTYEQYF.

Only one count was recorded for this clone. The chain links TRBV29-1 to TRBJ2-4, with D unresolved. Deletions cut 7 bases from V and 3 bases from J, with 13 bases between. CDR1 SQVTM and CDR2 ANQGSEA come from the germline V gene. The CDR3 loop spans 13 amino acids. CDR3 sequence: CSADLGRKNIQYF. In DNA form, the CDR3 reads TGCAGCGCTGACCTGGGCCGCAAAAACATTCAGTACTTC.

The CDR3 sequence is CASSPPRGGEAFF. Written as DNA, the CDR3 is TGTGCCAGCTCACCACCCCGCGGTGGGGAAGCTTTCTTT. The rearrangement uses TRBV18 and TRBJ1-1, with D unclear. Germline V lookup: CDR1 KGHSH, CDR2 LQKENI. The CDR3 is 13 residues long. The V end lost 0 bases, the J end lost 8 bases, and 10 bases lay between the germline ends.

V gene TRBV10-3 combines with J gene TRBJ1-2; 7 nucleotides line up with TRBD1. V lost 8 bases to trimming and J lost 7 bases; unmatched junction nucleotides: 16. CDR3 length: 15 residues. Germline V gene sequence: CDR1 ENHRY, CDR2 SYGVKD. CDR3 sequence: CAIEGAGARSGGYTF. The CDR3 nucleotides are TGTGCCATCGAGGGGGCCGGGGCGCGTTCTGGTGGCTACACCTTC.

This clone was seen a few times. The chain employs TRBV6-5 and TRBJ1-6, with a tentative D call TRBD1 (6 bases). Trimming took 4 bases from V and 6 from J, leaving 10 bases between them. There are 14 residues in the CDR3. Germline CDR1 reads MNHEY; CDR2 reads SVGAGI. The CDR3 protein is CASSSRGFNSPLHF. The CDR3 DNA sequence: TGTGCCAGCAGTTCCAGGGGCTTTAATTCACCCCTCCACTTT.

This clone was observed a single time. This sequence joins TRBV6-5 and TRBJ1-2; D gene unclear. The ends were cut back, 0 bases at V and 7 bases at J, with 12 bases in the middle. The germline V gene has CDR1 MNHEY and CDR2 SVGAGI. CDR3 length equals 14 residues. CDR3 region: CASSYSRREVGYTF. The CDR3 bases are TGTGCCAGCAGTTACTCGAGACGGGAAGTTGGCTACACCTTC.

In this sample, this clone turned up a few times. CDR3 residues: CASSYTGGYNYGYTF. The DNA of the CDR3 is TGTGCCAGCAGTTACACGGGGGGGTATAACTATGGCTACACCTTC. The chain carries TRBV6-5 and TRBJ1-2; tentatively, D is TRBD1 (5 bases). With 2 bases removed from V and 1 base from J, the gap between germline ends came to 11 bases. The CDR3 covers 15 residues. CDR1 MNHEY and CDR2 SVGAGI come from the germline V gene.

The chain links TRBV6-6 to TRBJ2-7; 8 bases agree with TRBD1. Trimming removed 2 bases from V and 2 bases from J; junction bases left unmatched: 5. The germline gives CDR1 MNHNY, CDR2 SVGAGI (reference sequence). This CDR3 spans 15 amino acids. The CDR3 spells CASSYDRGGTYEQYF. CDR3 coding DNA: TGTGCCAGCAGTTACGACAGGGGAGGAACCTACGAGCAGTACTTC.

The chain employs TRBV5-4 and TRBJ1-4; D remains ambiguous. From germline, CDR1 is SGHNT and CDR2 YYREEE (reference sequence). Trimming left V 0 bases short and J 7 bases short, with 7 bases between. The CDR3 extends over 13 amino acids. The CDR3 sequence is CASSLGPSEKLFF. The CDR3 DNA reads TGTGCCAGCAGCTTGGGGCCCAGTGAAAAACTGTTTTTT.

This clone was counted a few times. The V and J genes are TRBV7-2 and TRBJ2-7; TRBD2 might be the D (6 bases). Germline V CDR1 and CDR2: SGHTA, FQGNSA. This CDR3 contains 13 residues. V lost 8 bases and J 5 bases, leaving 16 bases between the germline ends. CDR3 amino acids: CASGGESSHEQYF. CDR3 coding DNA: TGTGCCAGCGGAGGGGAATCGTCCCACGAGCAGTACTTC.